The 16 T cell receptor beta chains in this list originate from one sample, sequenced in a study of blood T cell repertoires in COVID-19. Here immunoSEQ multiplex PCR was the method, and the copy in TCRdb shows in-frame clones only, minus some. Of approximately 220,000 clones listed, 83% were seen once; the top ten hold about 4.6%. Sequencing was performed on PBMCs or T cells enriched from blood (not recorded which). Receptors were obtained from a woman between 50 and 59 years old who had been exposed to COVID-19.

The CDR3 DNA follows: TGTGCCAGCAGACTCCGACAGGCGAGATCACCCCTCCACTTT. Amino acid sequence: CASRLRQARSPLHF. This chain joins TRBV28 and TRBJ1-6; TRBD1 is a possible D gene (6 bases). Looked up from germline, CDR1 is MDHEN and CDR2 is SYDVKM. The CDR3 is made up of 14 amino acids. V was clipped by 6 bases and J by 10 bases, with 16 bases between them.

The rearrangement links TRBV2 to TRBJ1-1; D possibly corresponds to TRBD1 (5 bases). V lost 5 bases, J lost 3 bases, and 13 bases lay in between. In germline, CDR1 is SNHLY, CDR2 FYNNEI. The CDR3 is 14 amino acids. The CDR3 sequence is CASSRKGGDTEAFF. DNA of the CDR3: TGTGCCAGCAGTCGGAAGGGAGGGGACACTGAAGCTTTCTTT.

The V gene is TRBV13, the J gene TRBJ1-6; TRBD1 matches at 10 bases. The CDR3 is 16 residues long. V lost 0 bases, J lost 5 bases, and 1 base stayed unmatched. Germline values: CDR1 PRHDT, CDR2 FYEKMQ (reference sequence). The CDR3 loop is CASSLGGQGDNSPLHF. In DNA, the CDR3 is TGTGCCAGCAGCTTAGGAGGACAGGGGGATAATTCACCCCTCCACTTT.

The chain has TRBV6-2 or TRBV6-3 and TRBJ2-1; tentatively, D is TRBD2 (6 bases). The CDR3 has 15 amino acids. V dropped 2 bases and J dropped 2 bases, with 10 bases sitting between them. Germline CDR1 and CDR2: MNHEY and SVGEGT. CDR3 amino acids: CASSYRGSPYNEQFF. CDR3 sequence (DNA): TGTGCCAGCAGTTACCGGGGGAGCCCCTACAATGAGCAGTTCTTC.

In this sample, this clone turned up a few times. This sequence joins TRBV4-1 and TRBJ2-7, with TRBD1 matching 8 bases. The CDR3 contains 15 residues. Germline trimming cut 0 bases from V and 5 bases from J; bases unmatched to any gene: 6. CDR1 is MGHRA and CDR2 is YSYEKL in the germline V gene. CDR3 amino acids: CASSQESGQGDEQYF. The CDR3 DNA reads TGCGCCAGCAGCCAAGAGTCAGGACAGGGAGACGAGCAGTACTTC.

The V gene is TRBV11-2, the J gene TRBJ1-3, with D maybe TRBD1 (5 bases). Germline loops: CDR1 SGHAT, CDR2 FQNNGV. The CDR3 totals 14 residues. Trimming left V 1 base short and J 4 bases short, with 8 bases between. In nucleotides, the CDR3 is TGTGCCAGCAGCTTAGCAGGGATGGGAAACACCATATATTTT. It is translated as CASSLAGMGNTIYF.

The V call is TRBV10-3, the J call TRBJ2-7; maybe TRBD2 (5 bases). CDR1 is ENHRY, CDR2 SYGVKD, per germline. Trimming cost V 11 bases and J 3 bases, with 17 bases left between them. This CDR3 spans 13 amino acids. The CDR3 bases are TGTGCCTCCTCAGGAGGTGGTATCTACGAGCAGTACTTC. It is translated as CASSGGGIYEQYF.

The gene calls are TRBV10-2 and TRBJ1-3; TRBD1 aligns across 10 bases. Germline CDR1 is WSHSY and CDR2 is SAAADI. The V segment lost 10 bases and the J segment 4 bases; nucleotides outside the gene matches: 7. This CDR3 is built from 14 residues. CDR3 region: CATRTGGNGNTIYF. The CDR3 DNA is TGCGCCACCCGGACAGGGGGAAACGGAAACACCATATATTTT.

The V gene is TRBV19, the J gene TRBJ1-1; 7 bases line up with TRBD1. CDR1 is LNHDA and CDR2 is SQIVND in the germline V gene (reference sequence). The CDR3 is 14 residues long. V trimming: 7 bases; J trimming: 1 base; junction bases outside the gene matches: 6. The CDR3 coding sequence is TGTGCCAGTACCCAGGACAGGAGGAACACTGAAGCTTTCTTT. Translating it yields CASTQDRRNTEAFF.

The chain couples TRBV19 to TRBJ1-5; TRBD1 matches at 7 bases. The V gene end was trimmed by 5 bases and the J gene end by 0 bases; junction bases not matched to a gene: 7. The CDR3 consists of 16 residues. Germline V lookup: CDR1 LNHDA, CDR2 SQIVND (reference sequence). CDR3 region: CASSPSGQFSNQPQHF. The CDR3 bases are TGTGCCAGTAGTCCATCGGGACAGTTTAGCAATCAGCCCCAGCATTTT. The variable domain in full, with the rest retrieved from reference TRBV19 and TRBJ1-5, is DGGITQSPKYLFRKEGQNVTLSCEQNLNHDAMYWYRQDPGQGLRLIYYSQIVNDFQKGDIAEGYSVSREKKESFPLTVTSAQKNPTAFYLCASSPSGQFSNQPQHFGDGTRLSIL.

The chain carries TRBV20-1 and TRBJ1-2, with D possibly matching TRBD1 (6 bases). CDR1 and CDR2 from the germline V gene are DFQATT and SNEGSKA (reference sequence). The CDR3 extends over 11 amino acids. The V end was cut by 5 bases, the J end by 7 bases, with 11 bases between. DNA of the CDR3: TGCAGTGCTTTTCAGGGGAGTGGCTACACCTTC. This translates into CSAFQGSGYTF.

The V and J genes are TRBV7-6 and TRBJ2-3; a weak D match, TRBD2 (5 bases). The germline gives CDR1 SGHVS, CDR2 FNYEAQ. The CDR3 is 12 residues long. V was trimmed by 6 bases and J by 5 bases, leaving 9 bases between them. CDR3 region: CASRPRGDTQYF. Here the CDR3 DNA reads TGTGCCAGCAGACCTCGGGGAGATACGCAGTATTTT.

The CDR3, as DNA: TGTGCCAGTAGTATCGTGGCAGGGGGCAATCAGCCCCAGCATTTT. This gives the protein CASSIVAGGNQPQHF. The chain recombines TRBV19 with TRBJ1-5; D might be TRBD1 (6 bases). The V end lost 3 bases, the J end lost 2 bases, and 11 bases lay between the germline ends. This CDR3 spans 15 amino acids. Germline V CDR1 and CDR2: LNHDA, SQIVND (reference sequence).

The chain combines TRBV5-1 with TRBJ1-3, with 7 bases lining up with TRBD1. The CDR3 is 13 amino acids. Germline V gene sequence: CDR1 SGHRS, CDR2 YFSETQ. J was trimmed by 7 bases and V by 0 bases; bases with no gene match: 1. The CDR3 nucleotides read TGCGCCAGCAGCTTGGAGGGGGCCAACACCATATATTTT. Translated, it gives CASSLEGANTIYF.

The chain combines TRBV6-5 with TRBJ2-5; D might be TRBD1 (6 bases). V shed 7 bases and J shed 3 bases, with 15 bases lying between them. The length of the CDR3 is 14 residues. Germline loops: CDR1 MNHEY, CDR2 SVGAGI. Here the CDR3 reads CASTQQGREETQYF. DNA of the CDR3: TGTGCCAGCACTCAACAGGGTAGGGAAGAGACCCAGTACTTC.

The chain recombines TRBV7-8 with TRBJ2-7; 7 bases fit TRBD1. J lost 6 bases, V lost 4 bases, and 18 bases had no gene match. Germline V gene sequence: CDR1 SGHVS, CDR2 FQNEAQ. The CDR3 length is 17 residues. In DNA form, the CDR3 reads TGTGCCAGCAGCTCGACAGATCGGGGACAGAAGTCTCCCGAGCAGTACTTC. Residues: CASSSTDRGQKSPEQYF.